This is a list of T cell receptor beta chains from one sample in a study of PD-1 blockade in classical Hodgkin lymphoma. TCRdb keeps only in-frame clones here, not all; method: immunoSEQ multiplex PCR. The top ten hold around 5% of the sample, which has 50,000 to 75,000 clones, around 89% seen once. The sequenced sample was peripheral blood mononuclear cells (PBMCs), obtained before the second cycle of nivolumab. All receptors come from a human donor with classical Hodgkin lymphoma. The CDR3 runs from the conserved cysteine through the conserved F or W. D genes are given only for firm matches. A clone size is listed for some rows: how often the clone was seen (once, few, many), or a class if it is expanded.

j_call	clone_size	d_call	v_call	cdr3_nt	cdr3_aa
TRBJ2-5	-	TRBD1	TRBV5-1	TGCGCCAGCAGCCAGGACAGGGCGGAGGGGGAGACCCAGTACTTC	CASSQDRAEGETQYF
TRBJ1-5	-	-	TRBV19	TGTGCCAGTAGACAGGTCCTCAATCAGCCCCAGCATTTT	CASRQVLNQPQHF
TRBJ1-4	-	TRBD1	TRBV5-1	TGCGCCAGCAGTCCTCAGGGGGCGCCTAATGAAAAACTGTTTTTT	CASSPQGAPNEKLFF
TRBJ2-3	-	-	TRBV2	TGTGCCAGCAGTGAAGTTATCCCTAAGAGCACAGATACGCAGTATTTT	CASSEVIPKSTDTQYF
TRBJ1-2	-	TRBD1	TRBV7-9	TGTGCCAGCAGCTCGAGTTCCCCGGGACAGGCATCCGCCGGGTATGGCTACACCTTC	CASSSSSPGQASAGYGYTF
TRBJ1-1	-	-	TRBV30	TGTGCCTGGAGCTCCTCGGGGGGGGAAGCTTTCTTT	CAWSSSGGEAFF
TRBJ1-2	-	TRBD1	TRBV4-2	TGTGCCAGCAGCAATACAGGGGAGGGAACCTATGGCTACACCTTC	CASSNTGEGTYGYTF
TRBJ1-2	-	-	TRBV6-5	TGTGCCAGCAGTTACTCGGGGGGCGCGCGATATGGCTACACCTTC	CASSYSGGARYGYTF
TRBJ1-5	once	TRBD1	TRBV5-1	TGCGCCAGCAGCTTGGGGGACAGGGTGGGCGATCAGCCCCAGCATTTT	CASSLGDRVGDQPQHF
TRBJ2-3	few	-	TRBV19	TGTGCCAGTAGTATAGGGGTAGATACGCAGTATTTT	CASSIGVDTQYF
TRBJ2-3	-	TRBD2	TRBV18	TGTGCCAGCTCGCAGACTAGCGTCTTGGGGGGAGATACGCAGTATTTT	CASSQTSVLGGDTQYF
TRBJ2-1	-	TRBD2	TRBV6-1	TGTGCCAGCTCCGGACTAGCGGGGTACAATGAGCAGTTCTTC	CASSGLAGYNEQFF
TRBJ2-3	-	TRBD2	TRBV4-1	TGCGCCAGCAGCCAAGATAGGGCTAGCGGGGGTACAGATACGCAGTATTTT	CASSQDRASGGTDTQYF
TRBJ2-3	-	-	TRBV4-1	TGCGCCAGCAGCCAAGTGCCTTTGGATACGCAGTATTTT	CASSQVPLDTQYF
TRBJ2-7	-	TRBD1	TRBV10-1	TGCGCCAGCAGTGAGCGGACAGGGGCCTACGAGCAGTACTTC	CASSERTGAYEQYF
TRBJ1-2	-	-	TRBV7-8	TGTGCCAGCAGCTTCTCCCCGGGGGACCTTGGCTACACCTTC	CASSFSPGDLGYTF
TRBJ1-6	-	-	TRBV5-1	TGCGCCAGCAGCGTCGAGTCAGGGGATTCACCCCTCCACTTT	CASSVESGDSPLHF
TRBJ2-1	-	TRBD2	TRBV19	TGTGCCAGTAGTATAAGGGCTAGCGGGGGGGAGAGAGATGAGCAGTTCTTC	CASSIRASGGERDEQFF
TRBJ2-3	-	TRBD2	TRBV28	TGTGCCAGCAGTGGCTCCGATATTGCTAGCGGAACCTACACAGATACGCAGTATTTT	CASSGSDIASGTYTDTQYF
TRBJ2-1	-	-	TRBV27	TGTGCCAGCAGTTTTCGACAGGCCAATGAGCAGTTCTTC	CASSFRQANEQFF
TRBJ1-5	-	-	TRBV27	TGTGCCAGCAGTTCTTTATCAGGCAGTGAGGACGGCTTCAATCAGCCCCAGCATTTT	CASSSLSGSEDGFNQPQHF
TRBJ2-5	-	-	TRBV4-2	TGTGCCAGCAGCCAAGGAGGCCAATGGGAGACCCAGTACTTC	CASSQGGQWETQYF
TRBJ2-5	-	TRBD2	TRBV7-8	TGTGCCAGCAGCTTAGTAGCGGGGGGGCAAGAGACCCAGTACTTC	CASSLVAGGQETQYF
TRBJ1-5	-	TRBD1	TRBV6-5	TGTGCCAGCAGTTACCGAGCGACAGGGGACAATCAGCCCCAGCATTTT	CASSYRATGDNQPQHF
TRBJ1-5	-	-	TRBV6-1	TGTGCCAGCAGTGAATCGTTAGGAGTTGGGGCCTTGGGGGGTCAGCCCCAGCATTTT	CASSESLGVGALGGQPQHF
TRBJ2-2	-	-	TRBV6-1	TGTGCCAGCAGTGAAGGTCCGGGCAGAAACACCGGGGAGCTGTTTTTT	CASSEGPGRNTGELFF
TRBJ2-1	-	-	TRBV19	TGTGCCAGTAGTATGGACACCTGGGGAGAGCTTAACGATGAGCAGTTCTTC	CASSMDTWGELNDEQFF
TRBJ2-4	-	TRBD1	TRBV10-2	TGCGCCAGCAGTGAGTCAAGGACAGGGTACATTCAGTACTTC	CASSESRTGYIQYF
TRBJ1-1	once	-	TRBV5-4	TGTGCCAGCAGCTTGGACATGGGGACTGAAGCTTTCTTT	CASSLDMGTEAFF
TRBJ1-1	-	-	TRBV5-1	TGCGCCAGCAGCTTGGCCGGGATGGGGCGTAACACTGAAGCTTTCTTT	CASSLAGMGRNTEAFF
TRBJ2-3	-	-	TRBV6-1	TGTGCCAGCAGTGAAGCCCTGGGCCCCGCCTCTAGCACAGATACGCAGTATTTT	CASSEALGPASSTDTQYF
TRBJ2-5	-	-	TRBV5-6	TGTGCCAGCAGCCCCCGGGACCAAGAGACCCAGTACTTC	CASSPRDQETQYF
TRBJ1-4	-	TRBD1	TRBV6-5	TGTGCCAGCAGTATACAGGGGGCAACTAATGAAAAACTGTTTTTT	CASSIQGATNEKLFF
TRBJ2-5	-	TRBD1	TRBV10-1	TGCGCCAGCAGTGTTTCCAGGGGGCGCCAAGAGACCCAGTACTTC	CASSVSRGRQETQYF
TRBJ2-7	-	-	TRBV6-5	TGTGCCAGCAGTTACTCGGAGGTCCCCTACGAGCAGTACTTC	CASSYSEVPYEQYF
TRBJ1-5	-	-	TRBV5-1	TGCGCCAGCAGCTTGGTTCCGGGAAATCAGCCCCAGCATTTT	CASSLVPGNQPQHF
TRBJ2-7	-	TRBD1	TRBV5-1	TGCGCCAGCAGCCCCCTGACAGGGGACACCTCCTACGAGCAGTACTTC	CASSPLTGDTSYEQYF
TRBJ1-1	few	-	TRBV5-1	TGCGCCAGCAGCTTGGAGGCGAACACTGAAGCTTTCTTT	CASSLEANTEAFF
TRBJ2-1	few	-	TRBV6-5	TGTGCCAGCAGAGAACAGGGCCCGTACAATGAGCAGTTCTTC	CASREQGPYNEQFF
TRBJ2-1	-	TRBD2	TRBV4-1	TGCGCCAGCAGCCAAGGGGGACTAGCCTACAATGAGCAGTTCTTC	CASSQGGLAYNEQFF
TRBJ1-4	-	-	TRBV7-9	TGTGCCAGCAGCCGATCGCGCTTAGAGGAAAAACTGTTTTTT	CASSRSRLEEKLFF
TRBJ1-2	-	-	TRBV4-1	TGCGCCAGCAGCCAAGTCTGGCCCCGCCGGGTGGGTAACTATGGCTACACCTTC	CASSQVWPRRVGNYGYTF
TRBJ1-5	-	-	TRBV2	TGTGCCAGCAGTGAAGCTGGTAGGGAATCTCAGCCCCAGCATTTT	CASSEAGRESQPQHF
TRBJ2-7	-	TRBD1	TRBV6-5	TGTGCCACCGGGGACAGGGGCTCCTACGAGCAGTACTTC	CATGDRGSYEQYF
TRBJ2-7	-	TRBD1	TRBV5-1	TGCGCCAGCAGCTTGTCCCCACTCGGACAGGGCTACGAGCAGTACTTC	CASSLSPLGQGYEQYF
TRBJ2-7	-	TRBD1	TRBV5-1	TGCGCCAGCAGCTTACCAGGGGGAAATGGCTACGAGCAGTACTTC	CASSLPGGNGYEQYF
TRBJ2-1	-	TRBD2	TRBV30	TGTGCCTCACACACCGGGACTAGCGGGGGGGCGGGTTACAATGAGCAGTTCTTC	CASHTGTSGGAGYNEQFF
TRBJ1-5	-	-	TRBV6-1	TGTGCCAGCAGTGAAGGCCAGTATAGCAATCAGCCCCAGCATTTT	CASSEGQYSNQPQHF
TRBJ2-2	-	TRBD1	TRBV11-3	TGTGCCAGCAGTCCCCGGGACAGAGATAACGCGAACACCGGGGAGCTGTTTTTT	CASSPRDRDNANTGELFF
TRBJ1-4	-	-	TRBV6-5	TGTGCCACCAGGGAGGTAGTAGATGAAAAACTGTTTTTT	CATREVVDEKLFF
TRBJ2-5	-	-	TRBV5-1	TGCGCCAGCAGCCAGGACGGGAGCCAGGCGGAGACCCAGTACTTC	CASSQDGSQAETQYF
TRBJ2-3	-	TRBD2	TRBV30	TGTGCCTGGAGTCCCCGGACTAGCGGGGCAAGCACAGATACGCAGTATTTT	CAWSPRTSGASTDTQYF
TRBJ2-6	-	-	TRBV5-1	TGCGCCAGCAGCTTGGTAGCTTCCGCCGGGGTAAGCTCTGGGGCCAACGTCCTGACTTTC	CASSLVASAGVSSGANVLTF
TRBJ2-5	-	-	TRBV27	TGTGCCAGCAGTTTCCCACGGGATCCCCAGTACTTC	CASSFPRDPQYF
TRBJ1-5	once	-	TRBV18	TGTGCCAGCTCACGACAGGACAATCAGCCCCAGCATTTT	CASSRQDNQPQHF
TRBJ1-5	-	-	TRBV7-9	TGTGCCAGCAGCTTAGCGGCGTCAGGGGAAAATCAGCCCCAGCATTTT	CASSLAASGENQPQHF
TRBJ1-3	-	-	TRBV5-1	TGCGCCAGCAGCTTGGCAGGAGCGGGAGGAAACACCATATATTTT	CASSLAGAGGNTIYF